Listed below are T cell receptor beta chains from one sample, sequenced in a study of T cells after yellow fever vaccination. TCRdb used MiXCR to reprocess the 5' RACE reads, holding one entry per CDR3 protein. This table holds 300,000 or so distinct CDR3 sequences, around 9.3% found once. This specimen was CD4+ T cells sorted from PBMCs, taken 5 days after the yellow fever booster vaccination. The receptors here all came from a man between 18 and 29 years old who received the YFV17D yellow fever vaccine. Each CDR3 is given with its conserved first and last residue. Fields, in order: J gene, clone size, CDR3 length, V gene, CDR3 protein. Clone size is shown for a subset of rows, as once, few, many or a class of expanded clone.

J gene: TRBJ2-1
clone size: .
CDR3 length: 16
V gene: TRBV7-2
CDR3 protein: CASSNSGTSGGAEQFF

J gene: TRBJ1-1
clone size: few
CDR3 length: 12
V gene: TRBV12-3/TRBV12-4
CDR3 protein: CASNPEGREAFF

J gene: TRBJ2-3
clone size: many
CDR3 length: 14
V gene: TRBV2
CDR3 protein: CASSWRTRTDTQYF

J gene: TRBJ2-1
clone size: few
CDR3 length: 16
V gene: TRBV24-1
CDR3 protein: CATSDLSGGSYNEQFF

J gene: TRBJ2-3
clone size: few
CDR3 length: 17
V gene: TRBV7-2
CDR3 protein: CASSLAKPGQGTDTQYF

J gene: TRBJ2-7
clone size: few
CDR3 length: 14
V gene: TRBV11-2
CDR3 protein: CASSSTLRSYEQYF

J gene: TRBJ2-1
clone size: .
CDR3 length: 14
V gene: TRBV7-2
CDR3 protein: CASTIGGNYNEQFF

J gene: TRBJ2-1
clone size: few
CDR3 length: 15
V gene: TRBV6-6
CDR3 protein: CASNVLAGVYNEQFF

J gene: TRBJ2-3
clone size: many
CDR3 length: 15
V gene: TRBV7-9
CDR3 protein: CASSLTAGRIDTQYF

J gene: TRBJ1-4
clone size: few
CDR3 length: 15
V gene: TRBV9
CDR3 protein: CASSGGGGFHEKLFF

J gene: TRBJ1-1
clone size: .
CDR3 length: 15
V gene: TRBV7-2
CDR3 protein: CASSPTQGARTEAFF

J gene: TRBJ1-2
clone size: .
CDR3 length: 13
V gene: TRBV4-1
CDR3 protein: CASSQGGWQGYTF

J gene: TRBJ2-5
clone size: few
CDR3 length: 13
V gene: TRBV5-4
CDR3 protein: CASSAVLAGTQYF

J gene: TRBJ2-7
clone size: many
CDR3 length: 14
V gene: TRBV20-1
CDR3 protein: CSASGTSGGLEQYF

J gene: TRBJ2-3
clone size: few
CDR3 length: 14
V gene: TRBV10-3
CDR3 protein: CASKQGTQADTQYF

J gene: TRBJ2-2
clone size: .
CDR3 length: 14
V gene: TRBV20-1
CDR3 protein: CSASPGRNTGELFF

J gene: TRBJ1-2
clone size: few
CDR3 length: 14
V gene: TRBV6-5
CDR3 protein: CASRMGAANYGYTF

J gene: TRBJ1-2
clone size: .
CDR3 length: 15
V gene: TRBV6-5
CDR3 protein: CASRRARDRVYGYTF

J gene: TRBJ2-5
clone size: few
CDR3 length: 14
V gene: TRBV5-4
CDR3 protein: CASSLGGWGETQYF

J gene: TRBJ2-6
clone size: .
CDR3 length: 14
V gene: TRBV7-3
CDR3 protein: CASSPRQGTNVLTF

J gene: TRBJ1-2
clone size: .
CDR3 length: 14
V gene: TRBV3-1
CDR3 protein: CASSQEGGHYGYTF

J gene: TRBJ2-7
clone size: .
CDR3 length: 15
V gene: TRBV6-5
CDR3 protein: CASSFDHLNPYEQYF

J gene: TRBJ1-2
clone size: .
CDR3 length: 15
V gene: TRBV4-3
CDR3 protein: CASSPLAGTAKGYTF

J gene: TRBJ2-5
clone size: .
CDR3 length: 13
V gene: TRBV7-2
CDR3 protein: CASGGGAPETQYF

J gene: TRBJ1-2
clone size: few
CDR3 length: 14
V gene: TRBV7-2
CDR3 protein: CASSLAPYDYGYTF

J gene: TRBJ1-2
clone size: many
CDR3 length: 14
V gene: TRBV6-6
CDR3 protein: CASSYQQGYYGYTF

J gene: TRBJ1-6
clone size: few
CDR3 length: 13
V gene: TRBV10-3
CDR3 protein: CAIKGTGDSPLHF

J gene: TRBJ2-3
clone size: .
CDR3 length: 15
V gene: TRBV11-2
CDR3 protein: CASSLALAATDTQYF

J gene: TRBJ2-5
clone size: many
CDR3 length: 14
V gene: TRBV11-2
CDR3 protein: CASSLTWAGETQYF

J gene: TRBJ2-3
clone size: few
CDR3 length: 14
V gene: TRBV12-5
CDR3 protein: CASEGGLSTDTQYF

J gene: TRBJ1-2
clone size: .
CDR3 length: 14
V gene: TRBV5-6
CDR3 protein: CASSLVGGPYGYTF

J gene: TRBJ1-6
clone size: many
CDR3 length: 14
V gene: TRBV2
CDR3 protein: CASGGQSENSPLHF

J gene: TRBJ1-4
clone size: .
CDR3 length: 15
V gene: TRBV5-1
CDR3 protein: CASSFGTGSDEKLFF

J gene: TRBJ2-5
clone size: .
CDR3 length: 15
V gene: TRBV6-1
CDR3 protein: CASSEQRGGVETQYF

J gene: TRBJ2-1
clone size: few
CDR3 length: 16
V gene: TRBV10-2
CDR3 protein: CASSDLAASSYNEQFF

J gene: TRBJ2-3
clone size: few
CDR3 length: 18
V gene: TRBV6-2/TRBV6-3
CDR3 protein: CASSYSKAGSDYTDTQYF

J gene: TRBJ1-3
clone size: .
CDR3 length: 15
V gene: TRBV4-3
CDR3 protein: CASSQVQAAGNTIYF

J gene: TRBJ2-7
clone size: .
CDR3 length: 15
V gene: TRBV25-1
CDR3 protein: CASSESSGRSYEQYF

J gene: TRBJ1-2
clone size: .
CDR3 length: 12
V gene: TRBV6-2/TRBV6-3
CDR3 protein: CATADSNYGYTF

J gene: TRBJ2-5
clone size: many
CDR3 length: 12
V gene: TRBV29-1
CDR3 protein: CSVGYPQETQYF

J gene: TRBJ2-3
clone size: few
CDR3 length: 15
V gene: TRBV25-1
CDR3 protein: CASSEQGLGTDTQYF

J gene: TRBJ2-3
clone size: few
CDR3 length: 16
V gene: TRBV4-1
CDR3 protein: CASSLAGGPSKDTQYF

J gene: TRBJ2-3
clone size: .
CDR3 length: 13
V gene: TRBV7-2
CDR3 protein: CASSLGNSDTQYF

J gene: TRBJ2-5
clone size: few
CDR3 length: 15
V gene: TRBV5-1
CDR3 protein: CASSHGQAGEETQYF

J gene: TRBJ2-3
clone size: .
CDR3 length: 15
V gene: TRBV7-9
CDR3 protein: CASSLVQSSTDTQYF

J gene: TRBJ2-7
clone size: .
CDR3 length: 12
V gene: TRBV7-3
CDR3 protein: CASSSRTGEQYF

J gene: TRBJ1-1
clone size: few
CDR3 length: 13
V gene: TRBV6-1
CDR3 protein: CASGQRRGTEAFF

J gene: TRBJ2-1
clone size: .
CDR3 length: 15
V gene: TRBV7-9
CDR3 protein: CASNEAGSSYNEQFF

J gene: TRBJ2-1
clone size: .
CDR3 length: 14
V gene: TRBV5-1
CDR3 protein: CASSSGEAYNEQFF

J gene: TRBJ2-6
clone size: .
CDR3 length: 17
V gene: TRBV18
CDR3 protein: CASSLLGQGAGANVLTF

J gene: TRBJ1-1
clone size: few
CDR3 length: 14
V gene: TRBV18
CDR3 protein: CASSPGTGSAEAFF

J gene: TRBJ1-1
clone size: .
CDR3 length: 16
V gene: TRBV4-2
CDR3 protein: CASSQDPPTGRTEAFF

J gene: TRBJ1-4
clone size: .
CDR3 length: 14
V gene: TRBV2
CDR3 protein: CASRRQTTNEKLFF

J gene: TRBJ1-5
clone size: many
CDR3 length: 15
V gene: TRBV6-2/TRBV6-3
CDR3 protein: CASRHAQGVNEPQHF

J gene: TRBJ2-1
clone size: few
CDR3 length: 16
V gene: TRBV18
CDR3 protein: CASSPPLAGGPNEQFF

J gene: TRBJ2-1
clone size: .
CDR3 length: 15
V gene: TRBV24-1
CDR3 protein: CATSDPGQGGNEQFF

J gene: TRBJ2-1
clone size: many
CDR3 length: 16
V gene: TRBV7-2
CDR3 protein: CASSLVRLAVRDEQFF

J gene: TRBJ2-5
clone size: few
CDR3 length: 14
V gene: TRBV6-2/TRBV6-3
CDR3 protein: CASSHRGAQETQYF

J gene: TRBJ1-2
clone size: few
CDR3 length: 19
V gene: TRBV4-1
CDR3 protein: CASSSRKGPLGDNRYGYTF

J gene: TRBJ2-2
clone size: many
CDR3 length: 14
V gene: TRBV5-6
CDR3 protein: CASSLDVNTGELFF